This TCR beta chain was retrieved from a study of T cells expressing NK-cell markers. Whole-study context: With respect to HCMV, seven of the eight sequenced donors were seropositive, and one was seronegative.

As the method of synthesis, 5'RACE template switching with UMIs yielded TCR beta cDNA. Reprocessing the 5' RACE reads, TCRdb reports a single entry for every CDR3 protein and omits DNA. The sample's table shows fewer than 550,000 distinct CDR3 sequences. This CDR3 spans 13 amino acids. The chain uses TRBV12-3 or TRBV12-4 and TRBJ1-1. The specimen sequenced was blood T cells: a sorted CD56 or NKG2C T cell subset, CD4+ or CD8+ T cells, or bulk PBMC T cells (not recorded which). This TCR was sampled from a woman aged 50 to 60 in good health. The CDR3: CASRLVGVNEAFF.